The clone carrying this T cell receptor (beta chain) was found many times. Its antigen is unidentified. This entry comes from a study of Graves' ophthalmopathy and Graves' hyperthyroidism. CDR3 regions of TCR beta were amplified from RNA transcripts. RT-PCR was first run with HTBI primers, then multiplex PCR in a second round. Each CDR3 protein gets one entry after TCRdb re-called the multiplex PCR reads with MiXCR. This sample carries 300,000 to 500,000 distinct CDR3 sequences, roughly 15% of them seen once, and the ten largest clones take 7%. Germline lookup yields CDR1 LNHDA and CDR2 SQIVND (reference sequence). Trimming took 6 bases from V and 8 from J, leaving 10 bases between them. This CDR3 region has 11 residues. Stable hyperthyroidism meant no ophthalmopathy within 18 months of follow-up. Clinical symptoms, serum thyroxine, TRAb, thyroid ultrasound and orbital computed tomography determined diagnosis.

General study findings and limits: Most expanded clonotypes in thyroid above 0.001 frequency also showed up in blood.

This sequence joins TRBV19 and TRBJ1-2; D uncertain. The receptor comes from a woman aged 18 to 35 with stable Graves' hyperthyroidism. Specimen: peripheral blood. The CDR3 loop reads CASSTSWGYTF. The CDR3 DNA follows: TGTGCCAGTAGCACTAGTTGGGGCTACACCTTC.